The 20 T cell receptor beta chains below come from one sample, sequenced in a study of somatic mutations in cytotoxic T cells in rheumatoid arthritis. This table comes from immunoSEQ multiplex PCR, and its TCRdb copy is limited to in-frame clones, with some not included. This sample has roughly 11,000 clones, with just under 75% found just once. The sequencing input was CD8+ T cells sorted from blood. The source is a woman aged 40 to 49 in good health.

This clone came up a few times. The rearrangement joins TRBV7-3 to TRBJ1-1, with 7 bases identical to TRBD1. The CDR3 has 13 amino acids. V lost 0 bases, J lost 6 bases, and 1 base stayed unmatched. Germline-derived CDR1 and CDR2 are SGHTA and FQGTGA. CDR3 residues: CASSLTTGPEAFF. In DNA form, the CDR3 reads TGTGCCAGCAGCTTAACGACAGGGCCTGAAGCTTTCTTT. Together with reference TRBV7-3 and TRBJ1-1, the CDR3 gives the full variable domain: GAGVSQTPSNKVTEKGKYVELRCDPISGHTALYWYRQSLGQGPEFLIYFQGTGAADDSGLPNDRFFAVRPEGSVSTLKIQRTERGDSAVYLCASSLTTGPEAFFGQGTRLTVV.

This sequence joins TRBV21-1 and TRBJ1-1. TRBV21-1 is a recognized pseudogene. CDR3 length equals 17 residues. This CDR3 is CASSKWGRAEENTEAFF. For the CDR3, the DNA is TGTGCCAGCAGCAAATGGGGCAGGGCGGAGGAGAACACTGAAGCTTTCTTT.

The chain couples TRBV28 to TRBJ2-1, with TRBD1 matching over 7 bases. V lost 6 bases to trimming and J lost 3 bases; unmatched junction nucleotides: 17. Germline V gene lookup returns CDR1 MDHEN and CDR2 SYDVKM. The length of the CDR3 is 18 residues. In DNA form, the CDR3 reads TGTGCCAGCAGCCCTCCTAGGACAGGTAACATCTACTACAATGAGCAGTTCTTC. It translates to CASSPPRTGNIYYNEQFF.

This chain connects TRBV5-1 to TRBJ1-1; D call uncertain. The CDR3 spans 16 residues. Germline CDR1 and CDR2: SGHRS and YFSETQ. V was clipped by 2 bases and J by 3 bases, with 17 bases between them. CDR3 DNA: TGCGCCAGCAGCTTAAGTTTTGAGGTTGGGGACACTGAAGCTTTCTTT. This encodes CASSLSFEVGDTEAFF.

The V gene is TRBV15, the J gene TRBJ2-4; D remains unclear. In germline, CDR1 is LNHNV, CDR2 YYDKDF (reference sequence). The CDR3 spans 13 residues. Trimming took 2 bases from V and 5 from J, leaving 7 bases between them. CDR3 DNA: TGTGCCACCAGCAGACTAGGTCAAAACATTCAGTACTTC. Translating gives CATSRLGQNIQYF. Combining the CDR3 with reference TRBV15 and TRBJ2-4 gives the whole variable domain DAMVIQNPRYQVTQFGKPVTLSCSQTLNHNVMYWYQQKSSQAPKLLFHYYDKDFNNEADTPDNFQSRRPNTSFCFLDIRSPGLGDTAMYLCATSRLGQNIQYFGAGTRLSVL.

This clone was observed a handful of times. This chain connects TRBV2 to TRBJ2-7; TRBD2 might be the D (5 bases). This CDR3 is built from 12 residues. Germline CDR1 SNHLY, CDR2 FYNNEI. The germline V and J ends were trimmed by 8 bases and 2 bases, with 10 bases remaining between them. For the CDR3, the DNA is TGTGCCAGCGGAGGACTTGCCTACGAGCAGTACTTC. Its translation: CASGGLAYEQYF.

The chain uses TRBV29-1 and TRBJ2-4; 10 bases fit TRBD2. The CDR3 has 12 amino acids. V shed 4 bases and J 15 bases; nucleotides not matched to a gene: 9. Germline CDR1 is SQVTM and CDR2 is ANQGSEA. CDR3: CSVGTSGSLMYF. The CDR3 nucleotides read TGCAGCGTTGGGACTAGCGGTTCCCTAATGTACTTC.

This clone was observed a few times. This chain connects TRBV27 to TRBJ1-1; D remains ambiguous. Germline V gene data show CDR1 as MNHEY and CDR2 as SMNVEV (reference sequence). Between the trimmed V and J ends, which lost 2 bases and 3 bases, there was a span of 7 bases. The CDR3 loop spans 13 amino acids. The CDR3 DNA sequence: TGTGCCAGCAGTTTACAGACTTACACTGAAGCTTTCTTT. Translating it yields CASSLQTYTEAFF.

This chain connects TRBV27 to TRBJ2-1; TRBD2 agrees at 8 bases. The germline CDR1 and CDR2 sequences are MNHEY and SMNVEV (reference sequence). The CDR3 length is 14 residues. With V trimmed by 4 bases and J by 7 bases, 6 bases remained unmatched. As DNA, the CDR3 is TGTGCCAGCAGTTCGGGGGGGACTTGGAATGAGCAGTTCTTC. It codes for CASSSGGTWNEQFF.

This clone has only a few counts. V and J are TRBV27 and TRBJ1-1; D is possibly TRBD1 (6 bases). CDR1 is MNHEY, CDR2 SMNVEV, per germline (reference sequence). The CDR3 extends over 13 amino acids. V gave up 3 bases and J gave up 1 base, with 6 bases separating them. The CDR3 is CASSLGQNTEAFF. The CDR3 DNA sequence: TGTGCCAGCAGTTTGGGACAGAACACTGAAGCTTTCTTT.

The chain is built from TRBV19 and TRBJ2-6; D is perhaps TRBD1 (5 bases). V was pared by 3 bases and J by 0 bases, with 15 bases between. The CDR3 is made up of 18 amino acids. Germline lookup yields CDR1 LNHDA and CDR2 SQIVND (reference sequence). This chain's CDR3 is CASSIPSRALSGANVLTF. CDR3 in DNA: TGTGCCAGTAGTATTCCGAGCAGGGCCCTCTCTGGGGCCAACGTCCTGACTTTC.

This clone was observed a few times. The chain employs TRBV5-4 and TRBJ1-2; D may be TRBD1 (5 bases). Germline V gives CDR1 SGHNT, CDR2 YYREEE (reference sequence). This CDR3 spans 14 amino acids. Deletions cut 2 bases from V and 6 bases from J, with 14 bases between. The CDR3 DNA follows: TGTGCCAGCAGCTTCGAGACTCTCAGGGATGGCTACACCTTC. This sequence encodes CASSFETLRDGYTF.

The chain couples TRBV10-1 to TRBJ2-2; D remains unclear. Germline CDR1 and CDR2: WNHNN and SYGVQD (reference sequence). Trimming took 3 bases from V and 4 from J, leaving 6 bases between them. The CDR3 spans 13 residues. CDR3 sequence reads: CASSDATTGELFF. Written as DNA, the CDR3 is TGCGCCAGCAGTGATGCGACCACCGGGGAGCTGTTTTTT.

The chain employs TRBV28 and TRBJ2-2; D is perhaps TRBD1 (5 bases). Trimming cost V 5 bases and J 5 bases, with 24 bases left between them. The CDR3 runs 18 residues. CDR1 and CDR2 (germline): MDHEN, SYDVKM. The CDR3 DNA sequence: TGTGCCAGCAGTCCCCTGAACAGGTTGGGCGTTGCGACCGGGGAGCTGTTTTTT. As protein: CASSPLNRLGVATGELFF.

This clone was counted a few times. The chain couples TRBV4-2 to TRBJ1-1; no clear D gene. CDR1 LGHNA and CDR2 YNFKEQ come from the germline V gene. The CDR3 has 13 amino acids. Trimming removed 3 bases from V and 7 bases from J, with 12 bases in between. The CDR3 loop reads CASSHIIGIEAFF. DNA of the CDR3: TGTGCCAGCAGCCATATTATCGGGATTGAAGCTTTCTTT.

The chain combines TRBV5-1 with TRBJ2-6, with TRBD1 identical over 8 bases. V lost 3 bases and J lost 4; bases outside the gene matches: 3. In germline, CDR1 is SGHRS, CDR2 YFSETQ. The CDR3 has 15 amino acids. CDR3 nucleotides: TGCGCCAGCAGCTCGGGACAGGCGGGGGCCAACGTCCTGACTTTC. This gives the protein CASSSGQAGANVLTF.

This chain links TRBV27 with TRBJ2-3; either TRBD1 or TRBD2 may supply D (5 bases each). This CDR3 is 17 amino acids long. Trimming pared 5 bases from V and 9 bases from J, leaving 27 bases between. Per the germline V gene, CDR1 is MNHEY and CDR2 is SMNVEV (reference sequence). The CDR3 region is CASSPQSFLPGPGTQYF. The CDR3 DNA reads as TGTGCCAGCAGTCCACAATCTTTCTTACCGGGACCCGGGACGCAGTATTTT.

The chain recombines TRBV27 with TRBJ1-2; TRBD1 is a possible D gene (6 bases). The CDR3 contains 12 residues. V lost 3 bases to trimming and J lost 5 bases, with 7 bases between them. The germline V gene has CDR1 MNHEY and CDR2 SMNVEV (reference sequence). CDR3 sequence reads: CASSFTGYGYTF. The CDR3 bases are TGTGCCAGCAGTTTTACAGGGTATGGCTACACCTTC.

The chain uses TRBV9 and TRBJ2-7, with D perhaps being TRBD1 or TRBD2 (5 bases each). V lost 3 bases and J 5 bases, leaving 12 bases between the germline ends. The germline CDR1 and CDR2 sequences are SGDLS and YYNGEE. The CDR3 is 13 amino acids. CDR3 residues: CASSGGVGNEQYF. CDR3 coding DNA: TGTGCCAGCAGCGGAGGGGTCGGGAACGAGCAGTACTTC.

This clone showed up just a few times. The chain has TRBV5-5 and TRBJ2-7; perhaps TRBD1 as D (5 bases). The CDR3 runs to 16 residues. V was shortened by 4 bases and J by 4 bases, with 21 bases between the two germline ends. Germline V gives CDR1 SGHKS, CDR2 YYEKEE (reference sequence). The chain's CDR3 is CASSHWGRYTPYEQYV. The CDR3 DNA reads TGTGCCAGCAGCCACTGGGGCAGGTATACACCTTACGAGCAGTACGTC.